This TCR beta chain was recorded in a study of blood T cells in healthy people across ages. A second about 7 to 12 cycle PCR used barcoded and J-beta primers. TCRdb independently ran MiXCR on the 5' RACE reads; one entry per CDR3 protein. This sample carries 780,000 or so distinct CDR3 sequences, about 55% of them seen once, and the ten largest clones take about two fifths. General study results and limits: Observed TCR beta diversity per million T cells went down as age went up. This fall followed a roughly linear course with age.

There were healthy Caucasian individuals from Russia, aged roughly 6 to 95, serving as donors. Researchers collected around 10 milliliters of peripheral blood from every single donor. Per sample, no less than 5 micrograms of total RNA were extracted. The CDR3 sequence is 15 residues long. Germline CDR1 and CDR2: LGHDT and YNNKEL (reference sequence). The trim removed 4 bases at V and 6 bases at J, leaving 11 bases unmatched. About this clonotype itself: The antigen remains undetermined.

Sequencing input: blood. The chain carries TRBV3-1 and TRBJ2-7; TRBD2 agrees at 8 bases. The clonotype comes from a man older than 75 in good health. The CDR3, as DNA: TGTGCCAGCAGCCCCCTGGTGGGACTAGAAGCCGAGCAGTACTTC. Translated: CASSPLVGLEAEQYF.